This TCR beta chain was found in a study of post-analysis software for immune sequencing data. Each TCR beta cDNA library carried unique molecular identifiers. Input amounts of roughly 0.9 to 10 million T cells were used. These gave around 500,000 cDNA molecules, so each molecule approximated one T cell. Via MiXCR, TCRdb re-called the PCR reads, giving one row per CDR3 protein. Of approximately 730,000 distinct CDR3 sequences in the sample, just under 30% are singletons; the top ten hold roughly 0.53%. Findings of the study overall: With F measure, samples from one preparation batch clustered together strongly. TRBV5-6, TRBV5-1 and TRBV20-1 were among four or five TRBV segments more frequent in patients than controls. Multiple sclerosis patients showed significantly lower normalized Chao1 diversity than controls did.

About this clonotype: The target antigen is unknown.

With 5 bases clipped from V and 4 bases from J, the junction kept 8 bases outside the gene matches. The CDR3 length is 15 residues. The V gene's germline CDR1 is DFQATT and CDR2 SNEGSKA (reference sequence). Sequencing input: blood. The rearrangement uses TRBV20-1 and TRBJ2-1; the match to TRBD2 covers 10 bases. The origin of this receptor is a girl between 10 and 17 years old with multiple sclerosis. The CDR3 loop is CSAHLTSGFYNEQFF. The DNA for the CDR3 is TGCAGTGCTCACCTGACTAGCGGGTTTTACAATGAGCAGTTCTTC.